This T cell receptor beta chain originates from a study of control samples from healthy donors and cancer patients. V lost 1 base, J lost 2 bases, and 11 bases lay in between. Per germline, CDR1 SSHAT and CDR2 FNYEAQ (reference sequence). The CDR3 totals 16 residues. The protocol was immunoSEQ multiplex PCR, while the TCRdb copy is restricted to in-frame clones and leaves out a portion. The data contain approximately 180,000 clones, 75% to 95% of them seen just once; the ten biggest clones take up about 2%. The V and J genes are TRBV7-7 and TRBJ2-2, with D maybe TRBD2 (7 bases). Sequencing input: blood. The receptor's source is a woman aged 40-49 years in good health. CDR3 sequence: CASSLGRGTNTGELFF. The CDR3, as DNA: TGTGCCAGCAGCTTAGGGCGGGGGACAAACACCGGGGAGCTGTTTTTT.